The rows below give T cell receptor beta chains drawn from one sample of a study of blood T cell repertoires in COVID-19. TCRdb's copy holds only in-frame clones and misses some; the assay was immunoSEQ multiplex PCR. The data show 250,000 to 300,000 clones, with 90% seen just once and roughly 6.3% held by the top ten. Sequencing input: peripheral blood. These receptors came from a woman between 45 and 60 years old with COVID-19, enrolled during active disease. The conserved cysteine and the conserved F or W are not part of the CDR3 here. D genes are given only for firm matches.

v_gene	j_gene	d_gene	CDR3aa
TRBV5-1	TRBJ1-1	.	ASRRGTENTEAF
TRBV11-2	TRBJ1-2	.	ASSITRGGYT
TRBV5-1	TRBJ1-6	.	ASSSYYNSPLH
TRBV19	TRBJ2-5	TRBD1	ASTPGTGGYPIQETQY
TRBV10-1	TRBJ1-6	.	ASSEVVFSSYNSPLH
TRBV30	TRBJ1-2	TRBD1	AWSPGGAGPGYT
TRBV12-3/TRBV12-4	TRBJ2-7	.	ASRDISYEQY
TRBV4-1	TRBJ2-4	.	ASSQDPPTAGAVAKNIQY
TRBV5-1	TRBJ1-2	.	ASSLGTNYGYT
TRBV24-1	TRBJ2-2	.	ATSEVSAGYNLLNTGELF
TRBV19	TRBJ2-7	.	ASSSQLQGREQY
TRBV27	TRBJ2-3	.	ASSLVTGTQY
TRBV7-2	TRBJ1-5	.	ASSPSGGGFQPQH
TRBV24-1	TRBJ2-4	TRBD1	ATKIDPGTGKLLAKNIQY
TRBV7-2	TRBJ1-1	.	ASSPYRVTEAF
TRBV4-1	TRBJ1-1	.	ASSQDQAMNTEAF